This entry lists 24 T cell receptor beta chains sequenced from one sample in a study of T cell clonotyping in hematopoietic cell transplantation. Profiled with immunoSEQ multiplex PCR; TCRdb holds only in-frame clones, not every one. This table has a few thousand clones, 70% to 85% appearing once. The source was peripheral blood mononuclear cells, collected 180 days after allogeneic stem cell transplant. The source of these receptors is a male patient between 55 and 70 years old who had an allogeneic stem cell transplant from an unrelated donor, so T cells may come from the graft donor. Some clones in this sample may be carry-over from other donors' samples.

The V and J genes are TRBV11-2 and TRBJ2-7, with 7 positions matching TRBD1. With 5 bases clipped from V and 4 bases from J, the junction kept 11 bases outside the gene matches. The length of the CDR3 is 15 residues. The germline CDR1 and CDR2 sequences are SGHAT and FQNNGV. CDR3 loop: CASSLVEGGDYEQYF. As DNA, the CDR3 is TGTGCCAGCAGCCTGGTTGAAGGGGGCGATTACGAGCAGTACTTC.

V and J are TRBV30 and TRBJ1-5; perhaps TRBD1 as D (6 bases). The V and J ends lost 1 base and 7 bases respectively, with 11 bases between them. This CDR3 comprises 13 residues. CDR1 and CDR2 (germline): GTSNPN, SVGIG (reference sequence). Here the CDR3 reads CAWSGEGGQPQHF. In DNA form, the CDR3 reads TGTGCCTGGAGTGGCGAAGGGGGGCAGCCCCAGCATTTT.

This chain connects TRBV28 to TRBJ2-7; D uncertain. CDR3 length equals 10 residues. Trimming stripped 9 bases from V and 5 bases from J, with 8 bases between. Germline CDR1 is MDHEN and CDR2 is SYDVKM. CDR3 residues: CASGMDEQYF. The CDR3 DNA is TGTGCCAGTGGGATGGACGAGCAGTACTTC.

The CDR3 protein is CSVNSLAANEQFF. The CDR3 DNA sequence: TGCAGCGTTAATTCACTAGCGGCCAATGAGCAGTTCTTC. The chain couples TRBV29-1 to TRBJ2-1; 8 bases fit TRBD2. The CDR3 is made up of 13 amino acids. J gave up 6 bases and V 5 bases, and 6 bases lay outside the gene matches. Looked up from germline, CDR1 is SQVTM and CDR2 is ANQGSEA.

The CDR3 coding sequence is TGCGCCAGCAGCCAAGTAGGCGGGGGGGGAGATGGAGAGCAGTTCTTC. Protein: CASSQVGGGGDGEQFF. The genes are TRBV4-1 and TRBJ2-1, with TRBD2 identical over 9 bases. CDR1 and CDR2 (germline): MGHRA, YSYEKL. The V segment lost 1 base and the J segment 10 bases; nucleotides outside the gene matches: 11. The CDR3 runs to 16 residues.

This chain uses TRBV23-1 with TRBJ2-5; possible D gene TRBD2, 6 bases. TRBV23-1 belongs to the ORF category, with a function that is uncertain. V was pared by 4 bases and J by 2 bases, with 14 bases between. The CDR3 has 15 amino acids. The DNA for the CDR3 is TGCGCCAGCAGTCCCATGGAGGGTAGGCAAGAGACCCAGTACTTC. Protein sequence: CASSPMEGRQETQYF.

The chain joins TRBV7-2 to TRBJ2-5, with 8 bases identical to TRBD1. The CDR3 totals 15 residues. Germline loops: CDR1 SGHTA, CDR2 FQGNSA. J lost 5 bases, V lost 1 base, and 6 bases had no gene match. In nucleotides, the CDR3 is TGTGCCAGCAGCTTAGGTGGACAGGGTGGCGAGACCCAGTACTTC. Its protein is CASSLGGQGGETQYF.

The CDR3 spells CASSTRLAHNEQFF. For the CDR3, the DNA is TGCGCCAGCAGCACCCGACTGGCCCACAATGAGCAGTTCTTC. This sequence joins TRBV4-3 and TRBJ2-1; unclear D gene. CDR1 is LGHNA and CDR2 is YSLEER in the germline V gene. With 5 bases removed from V and 5 bases from J, the gap between germline ends came to 13 bases. The CDR3 length is 14 residues.

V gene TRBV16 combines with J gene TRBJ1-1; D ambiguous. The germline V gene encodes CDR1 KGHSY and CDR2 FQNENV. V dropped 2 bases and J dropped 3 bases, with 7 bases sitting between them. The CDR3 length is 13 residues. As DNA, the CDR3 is TGTGCCAGCAGCCAAGGGTCACACACTGAAGCTTTCTTT. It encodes CASSQGSHTEAFF.

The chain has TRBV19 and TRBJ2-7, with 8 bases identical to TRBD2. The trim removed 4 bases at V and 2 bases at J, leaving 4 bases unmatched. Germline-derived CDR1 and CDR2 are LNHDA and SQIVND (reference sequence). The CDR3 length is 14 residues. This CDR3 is CASSSSGTAYEQYF. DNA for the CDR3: TGTGCCAGTAGTAGTAGCGGGACTGCCTACGAGCAGTACTTC.

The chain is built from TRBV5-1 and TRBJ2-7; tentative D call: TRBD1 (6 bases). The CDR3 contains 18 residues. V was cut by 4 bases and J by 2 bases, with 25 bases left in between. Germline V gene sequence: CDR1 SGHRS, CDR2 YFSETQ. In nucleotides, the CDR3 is TGCGCCAGCAGCGCCTCGACAGGAGCCTCGGGCAGTCCCTACGAGCAGTACTTC. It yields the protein CASSASTGASGSPYEQYF.

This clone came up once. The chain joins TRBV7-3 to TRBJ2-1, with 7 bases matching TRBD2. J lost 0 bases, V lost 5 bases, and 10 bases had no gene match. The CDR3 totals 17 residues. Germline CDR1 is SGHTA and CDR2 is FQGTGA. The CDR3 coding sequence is TGTGCCAGCAGCCCCCAATCTAGCGGCAGCTCCTACAATGAGCAGTTCTTC. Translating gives CASSPQSSGSSYNEQFF.

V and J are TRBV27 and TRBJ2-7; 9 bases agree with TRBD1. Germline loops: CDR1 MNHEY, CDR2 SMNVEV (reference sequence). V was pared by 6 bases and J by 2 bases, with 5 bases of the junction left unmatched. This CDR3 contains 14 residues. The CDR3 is CASRPGTGTYEQYF. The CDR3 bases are TGTGCCAGCAGACCCGGGACAGGGACCTACGAGCAGTACTTC.

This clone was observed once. The CDR3 sequence: CAWSRTSGGVTDTQYF. The CDR3, as DNA: TGTGCCTGGAGTCGGACTAGCGGGGGGGTGACAGATACGCAGTATTTT. The V and J genes are TRBV30 and TRBJ2-3, with 15 bases that match TRBD2. The CDR3 has 16 amino acids. Germline V gives CDR1 GTSNPN, CDR2 SVGIG (reference sequence). The junction had 3 bases not matched to a gene; V was cut back by 2 bases and J by 3 bases.

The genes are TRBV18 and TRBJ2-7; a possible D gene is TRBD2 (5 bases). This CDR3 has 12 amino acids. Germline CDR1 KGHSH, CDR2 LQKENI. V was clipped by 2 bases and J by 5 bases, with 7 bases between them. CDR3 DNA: TGTGCCAGCTCACCAGAGGGCAACGAGCAGTACTTC. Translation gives CASSPEGNEQYF.

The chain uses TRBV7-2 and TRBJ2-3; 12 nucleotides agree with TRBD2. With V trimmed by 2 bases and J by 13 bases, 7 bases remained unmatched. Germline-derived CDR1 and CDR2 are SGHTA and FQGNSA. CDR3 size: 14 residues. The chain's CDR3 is CASSLRGTSGGKYF. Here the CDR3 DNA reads TGTGCCAGCAGCTTACGGGGTACTAGCGGGGGGAAGTATTTT.

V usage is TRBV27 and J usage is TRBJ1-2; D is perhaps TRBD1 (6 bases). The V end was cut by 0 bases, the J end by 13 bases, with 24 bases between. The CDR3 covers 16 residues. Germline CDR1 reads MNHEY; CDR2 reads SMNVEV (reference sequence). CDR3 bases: TGTGCCAGCAGTTTATCGCCTTCCACCAACAGGGTCAACTCCACCTTC. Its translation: CASSLSPSTNRVNSTF.

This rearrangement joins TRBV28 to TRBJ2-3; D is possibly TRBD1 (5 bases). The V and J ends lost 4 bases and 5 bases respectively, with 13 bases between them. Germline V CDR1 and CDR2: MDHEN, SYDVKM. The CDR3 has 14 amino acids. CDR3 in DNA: TGTGCCAGCAGTTCATTAGGGGCAGGAGATACGCAGTATTTT. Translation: CASSSLGAGDTQYF.

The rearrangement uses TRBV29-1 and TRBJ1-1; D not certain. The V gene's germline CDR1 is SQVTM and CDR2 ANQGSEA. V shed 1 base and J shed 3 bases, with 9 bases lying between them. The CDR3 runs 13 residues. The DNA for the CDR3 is TGCAGCGTTGAAGTCCTAGAAGACACTGAAGCTTTCTTT. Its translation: CSVEVLEDTEAFF.

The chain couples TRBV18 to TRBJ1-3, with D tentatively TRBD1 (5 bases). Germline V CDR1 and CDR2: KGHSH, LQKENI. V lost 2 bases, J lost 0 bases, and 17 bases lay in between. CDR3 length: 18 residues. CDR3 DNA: TGTGCCAGCTCACCATCACTCATGGGACTGAACTCTGGAAACACCATATATTTT. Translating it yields CASSPSLMGLNSGNTIYF. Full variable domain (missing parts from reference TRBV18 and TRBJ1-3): NAGVMQNPRHLVRRRGQEARLRCSPMKGHSHVYWYRQLPEEGLKFMVYLQKENIIDESGMPKERFSAEFPKEGPSILRIQQVVRGDSAAYFCASSPSLMGLNSGNTIYFGEGSWLTVV.

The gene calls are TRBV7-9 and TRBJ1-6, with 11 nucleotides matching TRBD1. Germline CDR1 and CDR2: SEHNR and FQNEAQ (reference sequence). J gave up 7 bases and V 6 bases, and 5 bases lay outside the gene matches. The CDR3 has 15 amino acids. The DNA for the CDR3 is TGTGCCAGCAGGCTCGGGACAGGGGGGAATTCACCCCTCCACTTT. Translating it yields CASRLGTGGNSPLHF.

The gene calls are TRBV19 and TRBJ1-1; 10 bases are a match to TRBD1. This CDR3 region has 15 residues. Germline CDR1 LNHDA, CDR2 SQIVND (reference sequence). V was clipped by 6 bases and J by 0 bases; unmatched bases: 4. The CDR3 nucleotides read TGTGCCAGTAGGTCGACAGGGGGCATGAACACTGAAGCTTTCTTT. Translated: CASRSTGGMNTEAFF.

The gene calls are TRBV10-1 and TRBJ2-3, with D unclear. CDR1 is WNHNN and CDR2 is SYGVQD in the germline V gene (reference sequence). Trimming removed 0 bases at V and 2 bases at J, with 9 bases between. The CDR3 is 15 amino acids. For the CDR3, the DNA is TGCGCCAGCAGTGAGTCGAGGCTAACCACAGATACGCAGTATTTT. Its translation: CASSESRLTTDTQYF.

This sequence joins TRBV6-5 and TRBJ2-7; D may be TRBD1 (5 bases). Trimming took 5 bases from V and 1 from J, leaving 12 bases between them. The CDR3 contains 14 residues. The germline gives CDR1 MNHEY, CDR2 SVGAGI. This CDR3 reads CASSPGHPSYEQYF. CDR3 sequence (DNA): TGTGCCAGCAGTCCCGGACATCCATCCTACGAGCAGTACTTC.